The subject of this entry is one TCR beta chain. Its antigen remains unknown. The sample originates from a study of PD-1 blockade in mismatch repair-deficient tumors. Study results and caveats: Tumor-resident clones, often absent from pretreatment blood, expanded after pembrolizumab and then contracted.

Clones were sequenced by immunoSEQ multiplex PCR, and TCRdb holds only the in-frame ones, with some missing. The table has roughly 15,000 clones, more than 65% seen once. TCR sequencing covered three patients who responded to pembrolizumab. The CDR3 has 15 amino acids. In germline, CDR1 is SGHRS, CDR2 YFSETQ. The trim removed 2 bases at V and 4 bases at J, leaving 6 bases unmatched. This receptor was identified in an adult with mismatch repair-deficient cancer. This material consisted of PBMCs, taken less than 15 weeks after starting pembrolizumab. The rearrangement uses TRBV5-1 and TRBJ2-7, with TRBD2 matching 10 bases. The CDR3 protein is CASSFKLAGPYEQYF. The CDR3, as DNA: TGCGCCAGCAGCTTCAAACTAGCGGGACCTTACGAGCAGTACTTC.